This record concerns one T cell receptor beta chain sequence. Its specificity is unknown. The CDR3 has 15 amino acids. The germline V gene encodes CDR1 SGDLS and CDR2 YYNGEE. V lost 0 bases, J lost 6 bases, and 7 bases stayed unmatched. With constant-segment primers, 5'RACE yielded cDNA libraries of TCR alpha and TCR beta that carried sample barcodes and UMIs. TCRdb called the 5' RACE reads again in MiXCR, with one record for every CDR3 protein. The table records 410,000 or so distinct CDR3 sequences, 20% to 30% of them present only once. The data originate from a study of T-cell memory formation after mild COVID-19. Overall study context: Each donor largely had its own TCR clusters. The study, taken as a whole, reports: Researchers found some responding clones in pre-infection memory, a sign that cross-reactive memory joined. Clones that got smaller from day 15 to 85 had even CD4/CD8, while clones growing later tipped toward CD4+.

This TCR was recovered from an adult woman who had mild COVID-19 (a few samples of this study predate the infection). Cell type and time point are not known. The chain has TRBV9 and TRBJ1-2, with TRBD1 identical over 8 bases. The sequenced material came from PBMCs or a T cell subset sorted from them (not recorded which). CDR3 region: CASSVAVQGADGYTF. Here the CDR3 DNA reads TGTGCCAGCAGCGTAGCGGTGCAGGGGGCGGATGGCTACACCTTC.